These 17 T cell receptor beta chains share one sample of origin, sequenced in a study of T-cell reconstitution after alpha-beta-depleted transplantation in children. As it was prepared, the TCRbeta library received unique molecular identifiers. TCRdb processed the PCR reads anew with MiXCR; each CDR3 protein has one entry. This table has about 870,000 distinct CDR3 sequences, roughly 15% appearing once. The input for sequencing was PBMCs, mostly from graft donor cells, taken 360 days after TCRalphabeta/CD19-depleted stem cell transplant. These receptors were taken from a male patient younger than 18 who had a stem cell transplant for acute lymphoblastic leukemia, so the T cells may come from the graft donor.

There are many counts of this clonotype. The V and J genes are TRBV6-5 and TRBJ2-2; possibly TRBD2 for D (5 bases). The length of the CDR3 is 13 residues. Germline CDR1 reads MNHEY; CDR2 reads SVGAGI. Between the trimmed V and J ends, which lost 1 base and 6 bases, there was a span of 6 bases. CDR3 sequence (DNA): TGTGCCAGCAGTTACTTCGGGGCCGGGGAGCTGTTTTTT. Its protein product is CASSYFGAGELFF.

This clonotype was found a few times. The CDR3 loop reads CASSLRVGGPANEQFF. As DNA, the CDR3 is TGTGCCAGCAGTTTAAGGGTGGGGGGGCCAGCCAATGAGCAGTTCTTC. The chain employs TRBV28 and TRBJ2-1; the D gene is possibly TRBD2 (7 bases). Trimming left V 2 bases short and J 6 bases short, with 17 bases between. The CDR3 extends over 16 amino acids. CDR1 is MDHEN and CDR2 is SYDVKM in the germline V gene. The full variable domain, with the rest looked up from reference TRBV28 and TRBJ2-1, is DVKVTQSSRYLVKRTGEKVFLECVQDMDHENMFWYRQDPGLGLRLIYFSYDVKMKEKGDIPEGYSVSREKKERFSLILESASTNQTSMYLCASSLRVGGPANEQFFGPGTRLTVL.

CDR3 sequence (DNA): TGTGCCAGCAGTCACTGGTACAGGGGTATGAACACTGAAGCTTTCTTT. Translation gives CASSHWYRGMNTEAFF. This chain joins TRBV5-7 and TRBJ1-1; 7 nucleotides match TRBD1. TRBV5-7 is placed among ORFs of uncertain function. This CDR3 region has 16 residues. After removal of 5 bases from V and 0 bases from J, the junction contained 10 bases not matched to a gene.

This clonotype was counted between two and nine times. This chain uses TRBV7-9 with TRBJ2-6; tentatively, D is TRBD1 (6 bases). Trimming removed 5 bases from V and 2 bases from J, with 13 bases in between. Germline CDR1 and CDR2: SEHNR and FQNEAQ (reference sequence). This CDR3 has 16 residues. CDR3 region: CASSLGYRAGANVLTF. CDR3 nucleotide sequence: TGTGCCAGCAGCCTGGGCTACAGGGCTGGGGCCAACGTCCTGACTTTC. The entire variable domain, with the rest obtained from reference TRBV7-9 and TRBJ2-6, is as follows: DTGVSQNPRHKITKRGQNVTFRCDPISEHNRLYWYRQTLGQGPEFLTYFQNEAQLEKSRLLSDRFSAERPKGSFSTLEIQRTEQGDSAMYLCASSLGYRAGANVLTFGAGSRLTVL.

V usage is TRBV20-1 and J usage is TRBJ1-2; D perhaps matches TRBD1 (6 bases). With 0 bases removed from V and 7 bases from J, the gap between germline ends came to 15 bases. Germline loops: CDR1 DFQATT, CDR2 SNEGSKA (reference sequence). This CDR3 is 14 amino acids long. The CDR3 spells CSAREQGRGSGYTF. The CDR3 region has the DNA TGCAGTGCTAGAGAACAAGGCAGGGGTTCTGGCTACACCTTC.

The chain couples TRBV12-3 or TRBV12-4 to TRBJ1-2; no clear D. The CDR3 spans 11 residues. The V end was cut by 8 bases, the J end by 5 bases, with 9 bases between. The CDR3 DNA reads as TGTGCCAGCCTGAGTCCGTATGGCTACACCTTC. This sequence encodes CASLSPYGYTF.

This clonotype was recorded many times. The rearrangement uses TRBV29-1 and TRBJ2-2; 9 nucleotides match TRBD2. V gave up 4 bases and J gave up 5 bases; unmatched junction bases: 11. CDR1 is SQVTM and CDR2 is ANQGSEA in the germline V gene. CDR3 length: 16 residues. The CDR3 spells CSVALAGLRDTGELFF. DNA of the CDR3: TGCAGCGTTGCCCTAGCGGGATTGAGGGATACCGGGGAGCTGTTTTTT.

This clonotype was found a few times. The chain is built from TRBV20-1 and TRBJ2-3; 12 nucleotides align to TRBD2. Trimming cost V 7 bases and J 3 bases; bases outside gene matches: 2. This CDR3 has 13 residues. In germline, CDR1 is DFQATT, CDR2 SNEGSKA (reference sequence). CDR3 nucleotides: TGCAGTGGACTAGCGGGAGTGACAGATACGCAGTATTTT. Its protein product is CSGLAGVTDTQYF.

This clonotype was counted at least ten times. This sequence joins TRBV29-1 and TRBJ2-1, with 7 positions matching TRBD2. Germline CDR1 is SQVTM and CDR2 is ANQGSEA. V lost 4 bases and J lost 15; bases outside the gene matches: 18. CDR3 length: 14 residues. For the CDR3, the DNA is TGCAGCGTTGGGATAAGCGGGAACACAATCACGCGGTTCTTC. This gives the protein CSVGISGNTITRFF.

This clonotype was observed many times. This chain uses TRBV24-1 with TRBJ2-3; 8 bases agree with TRBD1. This CDR3 comprises 14 residues. Trimming cost V 4 bases and J 4 bases; bases outside gene matches: 3. Germline CDR1 and CDR2: KGHDR and SFDVKD. For the CDR3, the DNA is TGTGCCACCAGTGACACAGGGGGTCCAGATACGCAGTATTTT. Encoded protein: CATSDTGGPDTQYF.

This clonotype was counted only a few times. The chain recombines TRBV10-3 with TRBJ1-6; TRBD1 is a possible D gene (5 bases). Trimming left V 6 bases short and J 6 bases short, with 9 bases between. The CDR3 loop spans 13 amino acids. The germline gives CDR1 ENHRY, CDR2 SYGVKD. CDR3 residues: CAIRGTGNSPLHF. CDR3 coding DNA: TGTGCCATCAGAGGGACGGGTAATTCACCCCTCCACTTT.

This clonotype was counted a single time. V and J are TRBV15 and TRBJ1-5, with 10 bases identical to TRBD1. Germline V gives CDR1 LNHNV, CDR2 YYDKDF (reference sequence). CDR3 length: 17 residues. V lost 1 base, J lost 3 bases, and 6 bases stayed unmatched. CDR3 in amino acids: CATSRVRGQGHNQPQHF. The CDR3 nucleotides read TGTGCCACCAGCAGAGTACGGGGACAGGGGCACAATCAGCCCCAGCATTTT. The full variable domain, with the rest looked up from reference TRBV15 and TRBJ1-5, is DAMVIQNPRYQVTQFGKPVTLSCSQTLNHNVMYWYQQKSSQAPKLLFHYYDKDFNNEADTPDNFQSRRPNTSFCFLDIRSPGLGDTAMYLCATSRVRGQGHNQPQHFGDGTRLSIL.

This clonotype was detected only once. The chain links TRBV30 to TRBJ2-3; TRBD2 agrees at 9 bases. Trimming cost V 7 bases and J 8 bases; bases outside gene matches: 7. The CDR3 is 12 residues long. The germline CDR1 and CDR2 sequences are GTSNPN and SVGIG (reference sequence). CDR3 amino acids: CASAGGRGTQYF. As DNA, the CDR3 is TGTGCCTCAGCGGGGGGCAGGGGTACGCAGTATTTT.

In its sample, this clonotype was seen a few times. V usage is TRBV25-1 and J usage is TRBJ2-2, with a tentative D call TRBD1 (6 bases). V dropped 4 bases and J dropped 4 bases, with 13 bases sitting between them. From germline, CDR1 is MGHDK and CDR2 SYGVNS. The CDR3 sequence is 15 residues long. The DNA for the CDR3 is TGTGCCAGCAGTGCTACCAGGGGATTCACCGGGGAGCTGTTTTTT. Translating it yields CASSATRGFTGELFF.

This clonotype was detected only a few times. The chain recombines TRBV15 with TRBJ2-2; 7 nucleotides align to TRBD1. V was pared by 0 bases and J by 6 bases, with 7 bases of the junction left unmatched. The CDR3 runs 16 residues. Germline CDR1 and CDR2: LNHNV and YYDKDF (reference sequence). The CDR3 loop is CATSRDRQGWPGELFF. The CDR3 bases are TGTGCCACCAGCAGAGATAGACAGGGTTGGCCCGGGGAGCTGTTTTTT.

The rearrangement uses TRBV5-1 and TRBJ2-3, with D possibly being TRBD2 (5 bases). From germline, CDR1 is SGHRS and CDR2 YFSETQ. The V end was cut by 0 bases, the J end by 1 base, with 12 bases between. This CDR3 spans 16 amino acids. In DNA form, the CDR3 reads TGCGCCAGCAGCTTGGCCGAGGGATGGGGCACAGATACGCAGTATTTT. Protein: CASSLAEGWGTDTQYF.

The chain recombines TRBV5-1 with TRBJ2-1, with D perhaps given as TRBD1 or TRBD2 (7 bases each). The CDR3 runs 18 residues. V shed 3 bases and J shed 0 bases, with 19 bases lying between them. The germline gives CDR1 SGHRS, CDR2 YFSETQ. The CDR3 reads CASSWGGGTEGSYNEQFF. The DNA for the CDR3 is TGCGCCAGCAGCTGGGGAGGGGGGACAGAAGGCTCCTACAATGAGCAGTTCTTC.